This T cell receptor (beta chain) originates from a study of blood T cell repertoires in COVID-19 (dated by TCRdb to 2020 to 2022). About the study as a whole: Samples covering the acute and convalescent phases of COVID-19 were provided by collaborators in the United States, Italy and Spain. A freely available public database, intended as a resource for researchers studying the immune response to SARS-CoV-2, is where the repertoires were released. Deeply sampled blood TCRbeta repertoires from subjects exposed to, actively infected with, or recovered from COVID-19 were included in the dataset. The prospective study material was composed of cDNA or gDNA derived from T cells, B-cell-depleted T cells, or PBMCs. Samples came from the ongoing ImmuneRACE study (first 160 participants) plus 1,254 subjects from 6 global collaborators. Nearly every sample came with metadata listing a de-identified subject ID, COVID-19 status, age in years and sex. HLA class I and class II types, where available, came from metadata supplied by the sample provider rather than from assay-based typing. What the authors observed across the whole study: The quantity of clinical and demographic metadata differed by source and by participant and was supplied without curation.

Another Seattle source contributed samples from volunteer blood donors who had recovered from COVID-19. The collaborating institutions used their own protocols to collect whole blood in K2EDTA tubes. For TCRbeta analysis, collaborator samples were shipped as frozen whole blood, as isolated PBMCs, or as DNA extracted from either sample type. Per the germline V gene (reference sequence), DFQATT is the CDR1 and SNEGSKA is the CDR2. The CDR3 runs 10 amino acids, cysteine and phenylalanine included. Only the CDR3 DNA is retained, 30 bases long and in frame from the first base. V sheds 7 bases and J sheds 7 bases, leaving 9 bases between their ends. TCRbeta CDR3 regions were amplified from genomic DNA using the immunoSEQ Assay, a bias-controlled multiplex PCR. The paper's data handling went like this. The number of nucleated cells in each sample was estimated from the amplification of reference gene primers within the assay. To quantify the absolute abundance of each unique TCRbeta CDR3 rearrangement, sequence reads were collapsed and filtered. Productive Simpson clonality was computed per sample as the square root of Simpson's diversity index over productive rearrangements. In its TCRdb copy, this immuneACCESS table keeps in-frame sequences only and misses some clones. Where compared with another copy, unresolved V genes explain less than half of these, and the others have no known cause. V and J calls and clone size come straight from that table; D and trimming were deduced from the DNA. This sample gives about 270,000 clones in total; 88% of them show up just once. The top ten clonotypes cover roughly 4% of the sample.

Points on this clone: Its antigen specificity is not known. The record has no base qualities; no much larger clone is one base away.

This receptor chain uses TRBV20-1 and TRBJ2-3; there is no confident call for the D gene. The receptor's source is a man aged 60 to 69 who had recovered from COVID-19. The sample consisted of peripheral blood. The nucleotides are TGCAGTGTCCCGTATCATACGCAGTATTTT. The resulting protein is CSVPYHTQYF.